These T cell receptor beta chains were read from a single sample in a study of a mutant IDH1 vaccine in newly diagnosed glioma. Using immunoSEQ multiplex PCR, the repertoire was profiled, and TCRdb retains in-frame clones only, with some absent. The table records about 130,000 clones, around four fifths of them present only once. These receptors' targets are unknown. This sample comprised PBMCs, obtained from a glioma patient whose treatment included an IDH1 peptide vaccine. These receptors all come from a man between 40 and 49 years old with glioma. Each CDR3 is given with its conserved first and last residue. The D gene is left open where the match is weak. Where a row states a size, it is once, few, many or the class of an expanded clone; other rows omit it.

v_gene	d_gene	len	j_gene	abundance	CDR3nt	CDR3aa
TRBV5-1	TRBD2	17	TRBJ2-5	once	TGCGCCAGCAGCTTGAAAGTTGCTAGCGGACAACAAGAGACCCAGTACTTC	CASSLKVASGQQETQYF
TRBV5-1	-	17	TRBJ1-3	-	TGCGCCAGCAGCTTGTTTGGGGCATCGAGCTCTGGAAACACCATATATTTT	CASSLFGASSSGNTIYF
TRBV5-1	-	14	TRBJ2-7	few	TGCGCCAGCAGCTTAGCGACAGCCAACGACGAGCAGTACTTC	CASSLATANDEQYF
TRBV28	-	15	TRBJ2-3	few	TGTGCCAGCAGCCAAGGGACGGCGGCAGGGGATACGCAGTATTTT	CASSQGTAAGDTQYF
TRBV28	TRBD2	14	TRBJ2-2	-	TGTGCCAGCAGCCCGGGACTAGCGGGGGGGGAGCTGTTTTTT	CASSPGLAGGELFF
TRBV7-2	-	16	TRBJ1-2	once	TGTGCCAGCAGCTTAGGACAGGCCGCTTCCATCTATGGCTACACCTTC	CASSLGQAASIYGYTF
TRBV6-4	TRBD2	13	TRBJ2-3	-	TGTGCCAGCAGGGGACTAGCGGGGGACACGCAGTATTTT	CASRGLAGDTQYF
TRBV18	-	12	TRBJ2-7	-	TGTGCCAGCTCATCGGGTTGGAACGAGCAGTACTTC	CASSSGWNEQYF
TRBV7-2	-	15	TRBJ2-7	once	TGTGCCAGCAGCTTAGGTGGGGGGAACTCCTACGAGCAGTACTTC	CASSLGGGNSYEQYF
TRBV28	-	15	TRBJ1-5	few	TGTGCCAGCAGCCCCGGGGGAGTCAAGAATCAGCCCCAGCATTTT	CASSPGGVKNQPQHF
TRBV4-2	-	14	TRBJ2-7	-	TGTGCCAGCAGCCTGGAGCAGGGTTCCTACGAGCAGTACTTC	CASSLEQGSYEQYF
TRBV11-2	-	15	TRBJ1-6	-	TGTGCCAGCAGCCCGCAGGGTTCGAGCTCATCACCCCTCCACTTT	CASSPQGSSSSPLHF
TRBV28	-	12	TRBJ1-5	few	TGTGCCAGCAGTTTAAACGCTCAGCCCCAGCATTTT	CASSLNAQPQHF
TRBV5-8	-	12	TRBJ2-3	-	TGTGCCAGCAGCTCCCAGGCAGATACGCAGTATTTT	CASSSQADTQYF
TRBV6-5	-	12	TRBJ2-7	-	TGTGCCAGCAGTTACAAGATCTACGAGCAGTACTTC	CASSYKIYEQYF
TRBV6-4	TRBD2	15	TRBJ2-3	-	TGTGCCAGCAGTGACCAATGGACTAGCGGAAGTACGCAGTATTTT	CASSDQWTSGSTQYF
TRBV27	-	14	TRBJ1-2	-	TGTGCCAGCAGTTTTAGCGAGACAGCCTATGGCTACACCTTC	CASSFSETAYGYTF
TRBV7-2	TRBD2	16	TRBJ2-5	-	TGTGCCAGCAGCTTGGCTAGCGGGAGCGGGCGAGAGACCCAGTACTTC	CASSLASGSGRETQYF
TRBV6-5	-	15	TRBJ2-3	-	TGTGCCAGCAGTTCTCCCTTGGACAGTTCAGATACGCAGTATTTT	CASSSPLDSSDTQYF